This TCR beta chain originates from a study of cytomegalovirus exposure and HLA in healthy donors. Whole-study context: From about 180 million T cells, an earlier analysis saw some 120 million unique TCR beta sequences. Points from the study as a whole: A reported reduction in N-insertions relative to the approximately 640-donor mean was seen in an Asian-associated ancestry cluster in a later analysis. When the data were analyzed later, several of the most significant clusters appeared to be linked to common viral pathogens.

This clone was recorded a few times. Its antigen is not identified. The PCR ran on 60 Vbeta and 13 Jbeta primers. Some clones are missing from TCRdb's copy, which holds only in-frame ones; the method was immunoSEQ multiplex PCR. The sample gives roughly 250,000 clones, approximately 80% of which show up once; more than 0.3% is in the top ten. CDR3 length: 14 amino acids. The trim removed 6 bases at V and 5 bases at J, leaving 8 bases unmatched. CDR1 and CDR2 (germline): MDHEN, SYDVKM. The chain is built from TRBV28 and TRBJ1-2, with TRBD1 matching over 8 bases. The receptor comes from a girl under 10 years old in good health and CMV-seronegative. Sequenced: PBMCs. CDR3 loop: CASSFERTGYGYTF. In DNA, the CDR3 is TGTGCCAGCAGCTTTGAAAGGACAGGGTATGGCTACACCTTC.